The rows below give T cell receptor beta chains drawn from one sample of a study of blood T cell repertoires in COVID-19. The protocol was immunoSEQ multiplex PCR, while the TCRdb copy is restricted to in-frame clones and leaves out a portion. In the table there are 99,000 or so clones, about 90% of which are singletons. The material sequenced was peripheral blood. These receptors were collected from a man aged 45-65 years with COVID-19, enrolled during active disease. Each CDR3 is given with its conserved first and last residue. A D gene is named only where the DNA matches it firmly. Only part of the rows carry a size: once, few, many, or a class if the clone is expanded.

clone size	V gene	J gene	D gene	CDR3 protein	CDR3 DNA
-	TRBV7-3	TRBJ1-2	-	CASSLSPGVDYGYTF	TGTGCCAGCAGCTTATCCCCAGGGGTTGACTATGGCTACACCTTC
-	TRBV7-8	TRBJ1-5	TRBD1	CASSLTTGGLSNQPQHF	TGTGCCAGCAGCCTAACGACAGGGGGCCTTAGCAATCAGCCCCAGCATTTT
-	TRBV28	TRBJ1-5	TRBD1	CASSPGQGRNQPQHF	TGTGCCAGCAGTCCCGGACAGGGAAGAAATCAGCCCCAGCATTTT
-	TRBV15	TRBJ2-7	TRBD1	CATSRSGQGRYEQYF	TGTGCCACCAGCAGATCGGGACAGGGTCGGTACGAGCAGTACTTC
-	TRBV7-9	TRBJ1-2	-	CASSLEGNYGYTF	TGTGCCAGCAGCTTAGAGGGGAACTATGGCTACACCTTC
-	TRBV7-9	TRBJ1-5	-	CASSLLAGNSNQPQHF	TGTGCCAGCAGCTTATTAGCGGGAAATAGCAATCAGCCCCAGCATTTT
-	TRBV5-1	TRBJ2-1	-	CASSASDSPRSNEQFF	TGCGCCAGCAGCGCCTCGGACAGTCCTAGGAGCAATGAGCAGTTCTTC
-	TRBV6-4	TRBJ1-5	-	CASSAQANQPQHF	TGTGCCAGCAGTGCCCAGGCTAATCAGCCCCAGCATTTT
-	TRBV7-9	TRBJ2-2	-	CASSARENTGELFF	TGTGCCAGCAGCGCCCGAGAGAACACCGGGGAGCTGTTTTTT
-	TRBV15	TRBJ2-5	-	CATSRQGGQETQYF	TGTGCCACCAGCAGACAGGGGGGTCAAGAGACCCAGTACTTC
-	TRBV2	TRBJ1-5	TRBD1	CASRPRTGFGNQPQHF	TGTGCCAGCAGACCCAGGACAGGATTTGGCAATCAGCCCCAGCATTTT
few	TRBV27	TRBJ1-6	-	CASSPYPGNSPLHF	TGTGCCAGCAGTCCGTATCCAGGGAACTCACCCCTCCACTTT
few	TRBV20-1	TRBJ1-4	TRBD1	CSARTGGPLFF	TGCAGTGCTAGGACAGGGGGCCCACTGTTTTTT
once	TRBV10-3	TRBJ1-1	-	CAISEKLNTEAFF	TGTGCCATCAGTGAGAAGCTCAACACTGAAGCTTTCTTT
-	TRBV5-4	TRBJ2-2	TRBD2	CASSLAGGANTGELFF	TGTGCCAGCAGCTTGGCGGGAGGGGCGAACACCGGGGAGCTGTTTTTT